The 3 T cell receptor beta chains reported below all come from one sample, sequenced in a study of regulatory T cells in long-lasting Graves disease. Time point denoted: newly diagnosed GD, antithyroid drugs for less than 3 months. After RNA was extracted from PBMCs, the TCR library was made from it. For TCR beta, libraries came from iRepertoire HTBI primers and Arm-PCR of CDR3 regions. Via MiXCR, TCRdb re-called the multiplex PCR reads, giving one row per CDR3 protein. The sample records roughly 610,000 distinct CDR3 sequences, about 16% being singletons. These same records also appear under a second study, on T cells in Graves' hyperthyroidism and ophthalmopathy.

This specimen was peripheral blood mononuclear cells (PBMCs), taken at new diagnosis, from a patient treated with antithyroid drugs. The receptor source for this set is a man younger than 35 with Graves disease.

This clonotype was seen a handful of times. This CDR3 is CATQAGGSYEQYF. CDR3 DNA: TGTGCCACCCAAGCGGGAGGCTCCTACGAGCAGTACTTC. The V call is TRBV7-9, the J call TRBJ2-7; 9 positions agree with TRBD2. CDR1 SEHNR and CDR2 FQNEAQ come from the germline V gene (reference sequence). The V segment lost 10 bases and the J segment 0 bases; nucleotides outside the gene matches: 4. CDR3 length: 13 residues.

The chain joins TRBV10-3 to TRBJ2-7; D unresolved. The CDR3 spans 15 residues. The germline V gene has CDR1 ENHRY and CDR2 SYGVKD. Trimming cost V 0 bases and J 2 bases, with 11 bases left between them. CDR3 DNA: TGTGCCATCAGTGAGTCGGGCAGTTTTACCTACGAGCAGTACTTC. It encodes CAISESGSFTYEQYF.

Here the CDR3 DNA reads TGTGCCACCAGTGACCCGGACAGGGGAGACACCGGGGAGCTGTTTTTT. Translating it yields CATSDPDRGDTGELFF. The chain carries TRBV24-1 and TRBJ2-2, with 9 bases that match TRBD1. The V segment lost 4 bases and the J segment 3 bases; nucleotides outside the gene matches: 5. In germline, CDR1 is KGHDR, CDR2 SFDVKD. The CDR3 has 16 residues.